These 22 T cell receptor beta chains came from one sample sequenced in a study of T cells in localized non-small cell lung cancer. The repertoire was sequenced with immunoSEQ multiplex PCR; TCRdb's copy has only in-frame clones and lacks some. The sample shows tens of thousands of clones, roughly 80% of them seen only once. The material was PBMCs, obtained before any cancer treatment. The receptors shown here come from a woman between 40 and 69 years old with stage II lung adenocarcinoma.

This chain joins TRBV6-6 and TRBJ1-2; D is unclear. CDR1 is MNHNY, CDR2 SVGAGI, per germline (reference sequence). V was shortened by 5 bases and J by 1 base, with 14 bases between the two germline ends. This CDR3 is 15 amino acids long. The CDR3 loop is CASSREKQSNYGYTF. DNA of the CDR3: TGTGCCAGCAGTCGGGAGAAGCAGAGTAACTATGGCTACACCTTC.

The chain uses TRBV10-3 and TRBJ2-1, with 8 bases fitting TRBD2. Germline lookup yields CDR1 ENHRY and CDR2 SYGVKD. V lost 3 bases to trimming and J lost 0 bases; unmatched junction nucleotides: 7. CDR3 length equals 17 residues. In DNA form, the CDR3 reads TGTGCCATCAGTGAAGGCGGGGGGTCCAGCTCCTACAATGAGCAGTTCTTC. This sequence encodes CAISEGGGSSSYNEQFF.

The CDR3 sequence is CASSRPGQGTGELFF. The DNA of the CDR3 is TGTGCCAGCAGTCGTCCGGGACAGGGGACCGGGGAGCTGTTTTTT. This rearrangement joins TRBV6-5 to TRBJ2-2; TRBD1 aligns across 10 bases. V lost 5 bases and J lost 5; bases outside the gene matches: 5. This CDR3 region has 15 residues. Looked up from germline, CDR1 is MNHEY and CDR2 is SVGAGI.

For the CDR3, the DNA is TGTGCCAGCAGCCGGACAGGGGGGTCGGATGAGACCCAGTACTTC. It encodes CASSRTGGSDETQYF. The V and J genes are TRBV5-5 and TRBJ2-5, with 10 bases fitting TRBD1. With 4 bases clipped from V and 5 bases from J, the junction kept 8 bases outside the gene matches. Germline V gene sequence: CDR1 SGHKS, CDR2 YYEKEE (reference sequence). The CDR3 is 15 residues long.

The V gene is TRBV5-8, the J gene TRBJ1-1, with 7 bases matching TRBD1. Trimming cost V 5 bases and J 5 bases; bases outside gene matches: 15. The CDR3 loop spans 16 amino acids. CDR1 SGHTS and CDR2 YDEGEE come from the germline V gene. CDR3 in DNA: TGTGCCAGCAGTACGGGACAGCTCACGGTGGGGACTGAAGCTTTCTTT. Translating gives CASSTGQLTVGTEAFF.

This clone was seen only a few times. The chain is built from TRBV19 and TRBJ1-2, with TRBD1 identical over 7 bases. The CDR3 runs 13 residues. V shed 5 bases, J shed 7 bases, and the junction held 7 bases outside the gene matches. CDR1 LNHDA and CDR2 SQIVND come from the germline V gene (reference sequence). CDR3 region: CASSEEGAAGYTF. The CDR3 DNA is TGTGCCAGTAGTGAAGAGGGGGCCGCTGGCTACACCTTC.

The CDR3 DNA reads TGTGCCAGCAGTGAAGAGCCTAGGGCGGGTAATTCACCCCTCCACTTT. It encodes CASSEEPRAGNSPLHF. This chain connects TRBV2 to TRBJ1-6; D remains unclear. The ends were cut back, 1 base at V and 6 bases at J, with 13 bases in the middle. The CDR3 runs 16 residues. The germline CDR1 and CDR2 sequences are SNHLY and FYNNEI. The variable domain in full, with the rest retrieved from reference TRBV2 and TRBJ1-6, is EPEVTQTPSHQVTQMGQEVILRCVPISNHLYFYWYRQILGQKVEFLVSFYNNEISEKSEIFDDQFSVERPDGSNFTLKIRSTKLEDSAMYFCASSEEPRAGNSPLHFGNGTRLTVT.

The CDR3 coding sequence is TGTGCCAGCAGTTTTGGCAGAGGGGGTGAAGCTTTCTTT. As protein: CASSFGRGGEAFF. V is TRBV27 and J is TRBJ1-1; possibly TRBD1 for D (6 bases). The CDR3 extends over 13 amino acids. The germline CDR1 and CDR2 sequences are MNHEY and SMNVEV (reference sequence). The V gene lost 3 bases and the J gene lost 7 bases, with 12 bases spanning the gap.

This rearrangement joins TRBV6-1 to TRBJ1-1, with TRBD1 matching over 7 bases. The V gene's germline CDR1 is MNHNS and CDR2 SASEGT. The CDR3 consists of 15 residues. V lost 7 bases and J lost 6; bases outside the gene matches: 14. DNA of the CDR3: TGTGCCAGCATTCCTCCGGGACAGCCTAACGCTGAAGCTTTCTTT. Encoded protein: CASIPPGQPNAEAFF.

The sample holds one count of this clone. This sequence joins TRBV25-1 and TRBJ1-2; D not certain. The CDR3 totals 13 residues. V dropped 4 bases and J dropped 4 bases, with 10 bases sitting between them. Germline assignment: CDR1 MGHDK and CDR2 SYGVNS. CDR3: CASSVGFGYGYTF. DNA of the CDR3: TGTGCCAGCAGTGTGGGTTTCGGCTATGGCTACACCTTC.

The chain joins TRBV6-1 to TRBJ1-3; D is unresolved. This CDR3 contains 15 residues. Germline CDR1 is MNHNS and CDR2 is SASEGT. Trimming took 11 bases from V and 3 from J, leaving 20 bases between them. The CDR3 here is CASQESFGLGNTIYF. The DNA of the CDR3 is TGTGCCTCCCAAGAGAGTTTCGGGCTTGGAAACACCATATATTTT.

The CDR3 DNA reads TGTGCCAGCAGCATACAGGGGGCGAGGAACAATGAGCAGTTCTTC. Its translation is CASSIQGARNNEQFF. V and J are TRBV6-6 and TRBJ2-1, with 9 bases that match TRBD1. Trimming removed 6 bases from V and 5 bases from J; junction bases left unmatched: 8. This CDR3 has 15 amino acids. CDR1 is MNHNY, CDR2 SVGAGI, per germline (reference sequence).

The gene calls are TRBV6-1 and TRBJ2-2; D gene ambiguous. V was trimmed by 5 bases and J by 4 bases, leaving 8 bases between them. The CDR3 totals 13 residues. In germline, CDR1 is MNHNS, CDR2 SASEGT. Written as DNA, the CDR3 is TGTGCCAGCAGTCTCCTACCCACCGGGGAGCTGTTTTTT. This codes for CASSLLPTGELFF.

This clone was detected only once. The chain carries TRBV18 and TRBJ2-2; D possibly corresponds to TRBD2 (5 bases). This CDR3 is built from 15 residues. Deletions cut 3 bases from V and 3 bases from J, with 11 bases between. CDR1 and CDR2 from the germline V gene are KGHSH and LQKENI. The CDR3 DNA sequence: TGTGCCAGCTCACCTCGACGGGGAGACACCGGGGAGCTGTTTTTT. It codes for CASSPRRGDTGELFF.

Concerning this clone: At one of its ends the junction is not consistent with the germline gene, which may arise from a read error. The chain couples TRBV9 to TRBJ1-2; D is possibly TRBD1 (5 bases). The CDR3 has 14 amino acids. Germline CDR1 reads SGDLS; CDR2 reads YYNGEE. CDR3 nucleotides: TGTGCCAGCAGCGGCCTGGGACGGAACTTTGGCTACACCTTC. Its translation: CASSGLGRNFGYTF.

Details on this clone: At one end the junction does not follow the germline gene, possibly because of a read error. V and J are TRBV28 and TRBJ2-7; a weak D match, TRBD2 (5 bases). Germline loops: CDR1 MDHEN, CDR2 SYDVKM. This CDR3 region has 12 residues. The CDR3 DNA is TGTGCCAGCAGCCCCCCGGACGGACTGACGCACTTC. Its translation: CASSPPDGLTHF.

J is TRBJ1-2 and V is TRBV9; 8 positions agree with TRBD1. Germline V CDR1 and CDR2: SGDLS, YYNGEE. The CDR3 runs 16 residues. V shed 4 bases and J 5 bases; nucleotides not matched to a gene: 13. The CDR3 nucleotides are TGTGCCAGCAGCTCCTCGGGGCAGGGGGCTCGGTATGGCTACACCTTC. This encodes CASSSSGQGARYGYTF.

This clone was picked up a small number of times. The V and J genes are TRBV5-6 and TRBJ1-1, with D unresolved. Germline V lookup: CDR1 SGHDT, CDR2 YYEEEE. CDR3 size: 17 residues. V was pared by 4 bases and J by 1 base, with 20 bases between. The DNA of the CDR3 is TGTGCCAGCAGCCCCCTTCGGGGTTCCAAGAGGAACACTGAAGCTTTCTTT. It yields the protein CASSPLRGSKRNTEAFF.

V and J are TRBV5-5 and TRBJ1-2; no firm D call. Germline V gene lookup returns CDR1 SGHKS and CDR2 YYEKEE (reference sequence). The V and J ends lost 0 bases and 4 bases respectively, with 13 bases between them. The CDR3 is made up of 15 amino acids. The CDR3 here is CASSLGPLLSYGYTF. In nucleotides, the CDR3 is TGTGCCAGCAGCTTGGGACCGTTATTGAGCTATGGCTACACCTTC.

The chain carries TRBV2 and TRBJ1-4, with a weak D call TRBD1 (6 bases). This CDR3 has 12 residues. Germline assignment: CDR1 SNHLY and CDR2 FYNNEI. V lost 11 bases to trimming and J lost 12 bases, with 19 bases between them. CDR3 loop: CAGFSKGVELFF. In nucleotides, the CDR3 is TGTGCCGGGTTTTCGAAGGGGGTGGAACTGTTTTTT.

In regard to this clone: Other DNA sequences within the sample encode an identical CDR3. CDR3 in amino acids: CASSDDSTDTQYF. The CDR3, as DNA: TGTGCCAGCAGTGATGACAGTACAGATACGCAGTATTTT. The rearrangement links TRBV2 to TRBJ2-3, with D perhaps TRBD1 (5 bases). CDR3 size: 13 residues. CDR1 SNHLY and CDR2 FYNNEI come from the germline V gene. Deletions cut 3 bases from V and 3 bases from J, with 7 bases between.

CDR3 in amino acids: CSVAGGAPNQPQHF. CDR3 coding DNA: TGCAGCGTAGCAGGGGGAGCCCCCAATCAGCCCCAGCATTTT. The V and J genes are TRBV29-1 and TRBJ1-5, with 7 bases fitting TRBD1. Germline V lookup: CDR1 SQVTM, CDR2 ANQGSEA. This CDR3 is 14 amino acids long. J lost 3 bases, V lost 6 bases, and 8 bases had no gene match.